This T cell receptor (beta chain) was recorded in a study of shared T cell receptors in the human thymus. The V gene's germline CDR1 is MNHNS and CDR2 SASEGT. V was clipped by 2 bases and J by 3 bases, with 11 bases between them. The CDR3 runs to 15 residues. Profiling relied on immunoSEQ multiplex PCR, and the TCRdb table lists in-frame clones only, not all of them. This sample has about 660,000 clones, with approximately 88% found just once. The same sample was also used in a study of human thymus T cells. Per that study: During corrective heart surgery, resections were taken, and the thymus tissue came from them. Repertoires sampled from thymus and blood appeared biased in V and J gene usage. The related literature has documented a marked overlap of thymic repertoires among unrelated individuals.

The sample was thymocytes. This TCR was recovered from a boy in the first two years of life with a congenital heart defect. The chain carries TRBV6-1 and TRBJ2-1; unclear D gene. The CDR3 bases are TGTGCCAGCAGTGAATGGCACCTTTACTACAATGAGCAGTTCTTC. It encodes CASSEWHLYYNEQFF.